This is a list of T cell receptor beta chains from one sample in a study of lymphopenia after photon versus proton radiotherapy. The assay was immunoSEQ multiplex PCR, and TCRdb's table has in-frame clones only and misses some. The table lists about 68,000 clones, approximately 91% of them singletons, with approximately 2.9% in the top ten. The input for sequencing was peripheral blood, taken from a patient treated with photon-based radiotherapy. The receptors were sampled from a woman aged 70-85 years with pancreatic cancer. Both conserved end residues are part of each CDR3. The D gene is left open where the match is weak. The size of a clone is reported for some rows only, either as once, few or many, or as a class for expanded clones.

J gene: TRBJ1-1
clone size: NA
V gene: TRBV7-9
D gene: NA
CDR3 protein: CASSLGTPNTEAFF
CDR3 DNA: TGTGCCAGCAGCCTAGGGACACCGAACACTGAAGCTTTCTTT

J gene: TRBJ2-1
clone size: NA
V gene: TRBV28
D gene: NA
CDR3 protein: CASSLRLSGDNEQFF
CDR3 DNA: TGTGCCAGCAGTTTACGTCTCTCGGGAGATAATGAGCAGTTCTTC

J gene: TRBJ1-1
clone size: NA
V gene: TRBV14
D gene: NA
CDR3 protein: CASSQEPQDVEAFF
CDR3 DNA: TGTGCCAGCAGCCAAGAGCCCCAGGACGTTGAAGCTTTCTTT

J gene: TRBJ1-5
clone size: NA
V gene: TRBV7-8
D gene: NA
CDR3 protein: CASSLGQTPGGNQPQHF
CDR3 DNA: TGTGCCAGCAGCTTGGGACAAACCCCAGGAGGCAATCAGCCCCAGCATTTT

J gene: TRBJ2-2
clone size: once
V gene: TRBV27
D gene: NA
CDR3 protein: CASSLSTGELFF
CDR3 DNA: TGTGCCAGCAGTTTGTCTACCGGGGAGCTGTTTTTT

J gene: TRBJ2-5
clone size: NA
V gene: TRBV25-1
D gene: TRBD1
CDR3 protein: CASSVSTGQETQYF
CDR3 DNA: TGTGCCAGCAGTGTGTCGACAGGGCAAGAGACCCAGTACTTC

J gene: TRBJ1-1
clone size: NA
V gene: TRBV19
D gene: NA
CDR3 protein: CASSIQRGPNTEAFF
CDR3 DNA: TGTGCCAGTAGTATTCAAAGAGGACCGAACACTGAAGCTTTCTTT

J gene: TRBJ2-5
clone size: NA
V gene: TRBV5-1
D gene: TRBD2
CDR3 protein: CASSLAGLSEETQYF
CDR3 DNA: TGCGCCAGCAGCTTGGCGGGACTATCCGAAGAGACCCAGTACTTC

J gene: TRBJ2-7
clone size: NA
V gene: TRBV7-8
D gene: TRBD2
CDR3 protein: CASSIGLAGAYEQYF
CDR3 DNA: TGTGCCAGCAGTATAGGACTAGCGGGAGCCTACGAGCAGTACTTC

J gene: TRBJ1-1
clone size: NA
V gene: TRBV4-2
D gene: NA
CDR3 protein: CASSQDRRGDPSTEAFF
CDR3 DNA: TGTGCCAGCAGCCAAGATAGAAGAGGGGACCCCAGCACTGAAGCTTTCTTT

J gene: TRBJ2-4
clone size: NA
V gene: TRBV5-1
D gene: NA
CDR3 protein: CASSLEGDAKNIQYF
CDR3 DNA: TGCGCCAGCAGCTTGGAGGGGGACGCCAAAAACATTCAGTACTTC

J gene: TRBJ1-3
clone size: NA
V gene: TRBV10-3
D gene: NA
CDR3 protein: CAISEAGSGNTIYF
CDR3 DNA: TGTGCCATCAGTGAAGCCGGCTCTGGAAACACCATATATTTT

J gene: TRBJ2-2
clone size: NA
V gene: TRBV7-2
D gene: NA
CDR3 protein: CASSLARGTGELFF
CDR3 DNA: TGTGCCAGCAGCTTAGCAAGGGGCACCGGGGAGCTGTTTTTT

J gene: TRBJ2-3
clone size: NA
V gene: TRBV7-9
D gene: NA
CDR3 protein: CASSPDWPSTDTQYF
CDR3 DNA: TGTGCCAGCAGCCCCGACTGGCCTAGCACAGATACGCAGTATTTT

J gene: TRBJ1-1
clone size: NA
V gene: TRBV30
D gene: NA
CDR3 protein: CAWSRGTQTEAFF
CDR3 DNA: TGTGCCTGGAGTCGAGGAACCCAAACTGAAGCTTTCTTT

J gene: TRBJ2-1
clone size: NA
V gene: TRBV7-6
D gene: TRBD2
CDR3 protein: CASSLEAGASKYEQFF
CDR3 DNA: TGTGCCAGCAGCTTAGAGGCGGGAGCAAGTAAATATGAGCAGTTCTTC

J gene: TRBJ2-1
clone size: NA
V gene: TRBV29-1
D gene: NA
CDR3 protein: CSVKFQGVYNEQFF
CDR3 DNA: TGCAGCGTTAAGTTCCAGGGTGTCTACAATGAGCAGTTCTTC

J gene: TRBJ1-1
clone size: NA
V gene: TRBV5-6
D gene: NA
CDR3 protein: CASSLGLMNTEAFF
CDR3 DNA: TGTGCCAGCAGCTTGGGGTTAATGAACACTGAAGCTTTCTTT

J gene: TRBJ2-3
clone size: NA
V gene: TRBV6-6
D gene: NA
CDR3 protein: CASSFGGSTDTQYF
CDR3 DNA: TGTGCCAGCAGTTTTGGCGGGAGCACAGATACGCAGTATTTT

J gene: TRBJ1-2
clone size: NA
V gene: TRBV7-9
D gene: NA
CDR3 protein: CASSPPGEWDGYTF
CDR3 DNA: TGTGCCAGCAGCCCGCCGGGGGAATGGGATGGCTACACCTTC

J gene: TRBJ2-4
clone size: NA
V gene: TRBV28
D gene: TRBD2
CDR3 protein: CASSSTGGGGIQYF
CDR3 DNA: TGTGCCAGCAGTTCAACAGGCGGGGGGGGCATTCAGTACTTC

J gene: TRBJ1-2
clone size: few
V gene: TRBV4-2
D gene: TRBD1
CDR3 protein: CASSQDSVQGQDF
CDR3 DNA: TGTGCCAGCAGCCAAGATTCGGTTCAGGGACAGGACTTC

J gene: TRBJ2-7
clone size: NA
V gene: TRBV5-1
D gene: NA
CDR3 protein: CASSLAPQGYEQYF
CDR3 DNA: TGCGCCAGCAGCTTGGCCCCACAGGGCTACGAGCAGTACTTC

J gene: TRBJ2-7
clone size: NA
V gene: TRBV5-1
D gene: TRBD1
CDR3 protein: CASSPTLGGESFSSYEQYF
CDR3 DNA: TGCGCCAGCAGCCCTACGTTAGGGGGCGAATCCTTTTCTTCCTACGAGCAGTACTTC

J gene: TRBJ2-3
clone size: NA
V gene: TRBV5-1
D gene: TRBD2
CDR3 protein: CASSPGTSGRRDTQYF
CDR3 DNA: TGCGCCAGCAGCCCCGGGACTAGCGGGAGGAGGGATACGCAGTATTTT

J gene: TRBJ1-4
clone size: NA
V gene: TRBV5-5
D gene: TRBD1
CDR3 protein: CASSAGQGTGEKLFF
CDR3 DNA: TGTGCCAGCAGCGCGGGACAGGGAACAGGGGAAAAACTGTTTTTT

J gene: TRBJ1-4
clone size: once
V gene: TRBV25-1
D gene: NA
CDR3 protein: CASTRGRDGFNEKLFF
CDR3 DNA: TGTGCCAGCACCCGAGGCAGGGATGGGTTTAATGAAAAACTGTTTTTT

J gene: TRBJ2-1
clone size: NA
V gene: TRBV20-1
D gene: NA
CDR3 protein: CSAWSFTEQFF
CDR3 DNA: TGCAGTGCTTGGTCGTTCACCGAGCAGTTCTTC

J gene: TRBJ2-1
clone size: NA
V gene: TRBV7-9
D gene: TRBD2
CDR3 protein: CASSITSGRVNEQFF
CDR3 DNA: TGTGCCAGCAGCATTACTAGCGGGAGGGTCAATGAGCAGTTCTTC

J gene: TRBJ2-1
clone size: NA
V gene: TRBV5-1
D gene: NA
CDR3 protein: CASSGNRPPYNEQFF
CDR3 DNA: TGCGCCAGCAGCGGAAACCGGCCTCCCTACAATGAGCAGTTCTTC

J gene: TRBJ1-1
clone size: NA
V gene: TRBV7-3
D gene: TRBD1
CDR3 protein: CASSPNPGQGAPFF
CDR3 DNA: TGTGCCAGCAGCCCGAACCCCGGGCAGGGGGCTCCTTTCTTT

J gene: TRBJ1-6
clone size: NA
V gene: TRBV6-5
D gene: TRBD1
CDR3 protein: CASSFQDRGGSPLHF
CDR3 DNA: TGTGCCAGCAGTTTCCAAGACAGGGGAGGGTCACCCCTCCACTTT

J gene: TRBJ1-1
clone size: NA
V gene: TRBV10-3
D gene: NA
CDR3 protein: CAISGPDRPLVTEAFF
CDR3 DNA: TGTGCCATCAGTGGTCCCGACAGGCCCCTGGTCACTGAAGCTTTCTTT

J gene: TRBJ2-7
clone size: NA
V gene: TRBV7-2
D gene: TRBD2
CDR3 protein: CASSHRTSGLYEQYF
CDR3 DNA: TGTGCCAGCAGCCATCGGACTAGCGGACTCTACGAGCAGTACTTC

J gene: TRBJ2-1
clone size: NA
V gene: TRBV5-1
D gene: NA
CDR3 protein: CASSLRRQNNEQFF
CDR3 DNA: TGCGCCAGCAGCTTGAGGAGACAAAACAATGAGCAGTTCTTC

J gene: TRBJ2-7
clone size: NA
V gene: TRBV28
D gene: NA
CDR3 protein: CASSSLRTAGSYEQYF
CDR3 DNA: TGTGCCAGCAGTTCCCTTCGGACAGCCGGCTCCTACGAGCAGTACTTC

J gene: TRBJ1-1
clone size: NA
V gene: TRBV6-5
D gene: NA
CDR3 protein: CASSDPTTNTEAFF
CDR3 DNA: TGTGCCAGCAGTGACCCTACAACGAACACTGAAGCTTTCTTT

J gene: TRBJ2-3
clone size: few
V gene: TRBV7-9
D gene: TRBD2
CDR3 protein: CASSLTSGRIDTQYF
CDR3 DNA: TGTGCCAGCAGTCTTACTAGCGGGAGAATAGATACGCAGTATTTT

J gene: TRBJ2-7
clone size: NA
V gene: TRBV30
D gene: TRBD2
CDR3 protein: CAWTLGLAGAYEQYF
CDR3 DNA: TGTGCCTGGACCCTGGGACTAGCGGGAGCCTACGAGCAGTACTTC

J gene: TRBJ1-5
clone size: NA
V gene: TRBV6-1
D gene: NA
CDR3 protein: CASSEQGNQPQHF
CDR3 DNA: TGTGCCAGCAGTGAACAGGGGAATCAGCCCCAGCATTTT

J gene: TRBJ2-5
clone size: NA
V gene: TRBV6-1
D gene: TRBD1
CDR3 protein: CASSDRGQETQYF
CDR3 DNA: TGTGCCAGCAGTGACAGGGGGCAAGAGACCCAGTACTTC

J gene: TRBJ1-1
clone size: NA
V gene: TRBV4-3
D gene: NA
CDR3 protein: CASSQGHTLPTEAFF
CDR3 DNA: TGCGCCAGCAGCCAAGGCCACACCCTTCCCACTGAAGCTTTCTTT

J gene: TRBJ2-1
clone size: NA
V gene: TRBV4-3
D gene: NA
CDR3 protein: CASSQEAASPYNEQFF
CDR3 DNA: TGCGCCAGCAGCCAAGAGGCCGCTAGCCCTTACAATGAGCAGTTCTTC

J gene: TRBJ2-7
clone size: NA
V gene: TRBV6-6
D gene: TRBD1
CDR3 protein: CASSPSRGQYEQYF
CDR3 DNA: TGTGCCAGCAGCCCCTCCAGGGGGCAATACGAGCAGTACTTC

J gene: TRBJ2-1
clone size: NA
V gene: TRBV28
D gene: NA
CDR3 protein: CASSSQGTASYNEQFF
CDR3 DNA: TGTGCCAGCAGTTCCCAGGGGACCGCTTCCTACAATGAGCAGTTCTTC

J gene: TRBJ2-7
clone size: NA
V gene: TRBV5-4
D gene: NA
CDR3 protein: CASSGGTHSSYEQYF
CDR3 DNA: TGTGCCAGCAGCGGAGGGACACATAGCTCCTACGAGCAGTACTTC

J gene: TRBJ2-3
clone size: NA
V gene: TRBV7-6
D gene: TRBD2
CDR3 protein: CASSLGLAGRDTQYF
CDR3 DNA: TGTGCCAGCAGCTTGGGACTAGCGGGGAGAGATACGCAGTATTTT

J gene: TRBJ2-7
clone size: NA
V gene: TRBV18
D gene: TRBD2
CDR3 protein: CASSRESAGGPYEQYF
CDR3 DNA: TGTGCCAGCTCACGAGAGTCAGCGGGGGGTCCCTACGAGCAGTACTTC

J gene: TRBJ1-1
clone size: NA
V gene: TRBV28
D gene: TRBD1
CDR3 protein: CASNSGQGNEAFF
CDR3 DNA: TGTGCCAGCAATTCCGGACAGGGGAATGAAGCTTTCTTT

J gene: TRBJ1-1
clone size: NA
V gene: TRBV11-1
D gene: NA
CDR3 protein: CASSFEGTKNTEAFF
CDR3 DNA: TGTGCCAGCAGCTTCGAGGGGACTAAGAACACTGAAGCTTTCTTT

J gene: TRBJ2-3
clone size: few
V gene: TRBV4-3
D gene: TRBD1
CDR3 protein: CASSPRTGPTDTQYF
CDR3 DNA: TGCGCCAGCAGCCCTCGGACAGGGCCCACAGATACGCAGTATTTT

J gene: TRBJ1-1
clone size: NA
V gene: TRBV5-6
D gene: TRBD1
CDR3 protein: CASSLAGGNEAFF
CDR3 DNA: TGTGCCAGCAGCTTGGCAGGGGGAAATGAAGCTTTCTTT

J gene: TRBJ2-1
clone size: NA
V gene: TRBV27
D gene: NA
CDR3 protein: CASSLFRASSSYNEQFF
CDR3 DNA: TGTGCCAGCAGTTTATTTCGAGCGAGTAGCTCCTACAATGAGCAGTTCTTC